This T cell receptor beta chain is from a study of blood T cell repertoires in COVID-19. At the level of the study: Samples came from the United States, Italy and Spain, spanning acute and convalescent COVID-19. Sources were T cells, B-cell-depleted T cells, or PBMCs; the material itself was cDNA or gDNA.

Authors' analysis steps: Reference gene primers were amplified, and this amplification served to estimate nucleated cell counts. Libraries were prepared by immunoSEQ multiplex PCR; TCRdb keeps only in-frame clonotypes and omits some of them. V and J calls and clone size are given by that table; D and trimming were obtained from the DNA. The sample lists roughly 260,000 clones, just under 90% seen once, with 3.7% in the top ten. J gave up 12 bases and V 0 bases, and 7 bases lay outside the gene matches. The CDR3 consists of 14 residues. CDR1 and CDR2 (germline): GTSNPN, SVGIG (reference sequence). Sequencing was done on a sample of peripheral blood. The rearrangement uses TRBV30 and TRBJ2-1; 11 bases are shared with TRBD2. The sequence was obtained from a woman in her thirties or forties with acute or convalescent COVID-19. CDR3 loop: CAWSVSSGGLGQFF. CDR3 bases: TGTGCCTGGAGTGTATCTAGCGGGGGGCTGGGGCAGTTCTTC.